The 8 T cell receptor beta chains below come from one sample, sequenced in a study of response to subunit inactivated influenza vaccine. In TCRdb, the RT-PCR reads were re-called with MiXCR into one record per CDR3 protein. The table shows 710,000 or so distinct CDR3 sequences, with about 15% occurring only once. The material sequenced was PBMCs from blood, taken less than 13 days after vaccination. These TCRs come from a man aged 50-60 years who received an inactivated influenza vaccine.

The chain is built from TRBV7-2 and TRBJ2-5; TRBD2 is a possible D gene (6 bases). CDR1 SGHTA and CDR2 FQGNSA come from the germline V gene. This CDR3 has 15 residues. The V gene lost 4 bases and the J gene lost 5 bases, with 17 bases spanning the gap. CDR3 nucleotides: TGTGCCAGCAGCTGGAACGGGGGTACCGAGGAGACCCAGTACTTC. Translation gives CASSWNGGTEETQYF.

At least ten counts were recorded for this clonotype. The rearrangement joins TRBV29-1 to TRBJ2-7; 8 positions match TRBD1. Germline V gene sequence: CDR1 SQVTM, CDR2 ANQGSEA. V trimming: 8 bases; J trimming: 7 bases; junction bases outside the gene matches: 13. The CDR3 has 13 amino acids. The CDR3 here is CSIFRTGNKEQYF. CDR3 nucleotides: TGCAGCATCTTTCGGACAGGGAATAAAGAGCAGTACTTC.

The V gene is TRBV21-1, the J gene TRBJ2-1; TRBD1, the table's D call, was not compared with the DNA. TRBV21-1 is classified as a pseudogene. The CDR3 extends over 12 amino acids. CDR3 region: CASSKPGNEQFF. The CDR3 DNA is TGTGCCAGCAGCAAACCCGGGAATGAGCAGTTCTTC.

The CDR3 DNA is TGCAGCGGGGGTCCGGGGTGGAGTGAGCAGTTCTTC. Translation gives CSGGPGWSEQFF. The chain uses TRBV29-1 and TRBJ2-1, with D maybe TRBD2 (5 bases). Trimming removed 7 bases at V and 9 bases at J, with 16 bases between. The CDR3 runs to 12 residues. The V gene's germline CDR1 is SQVTM and CDR2 ANQGSEA.

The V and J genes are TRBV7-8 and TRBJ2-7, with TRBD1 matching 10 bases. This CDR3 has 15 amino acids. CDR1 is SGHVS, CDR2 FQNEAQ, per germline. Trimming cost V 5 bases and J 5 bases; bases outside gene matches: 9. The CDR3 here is CASSTPGQGYDEQYF. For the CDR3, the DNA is TGTGCCAGCAGCACCCCGGGACAGGGGTACGACGAGCAGTACTTC.

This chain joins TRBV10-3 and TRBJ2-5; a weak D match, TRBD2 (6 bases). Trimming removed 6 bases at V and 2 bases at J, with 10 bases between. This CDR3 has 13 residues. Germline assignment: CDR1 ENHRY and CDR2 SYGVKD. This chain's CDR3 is CAIRGEVQETQYF. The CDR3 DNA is TGTGCCATCAGGGGGGAGGTTCAAGAGACCCAGTACTTC.

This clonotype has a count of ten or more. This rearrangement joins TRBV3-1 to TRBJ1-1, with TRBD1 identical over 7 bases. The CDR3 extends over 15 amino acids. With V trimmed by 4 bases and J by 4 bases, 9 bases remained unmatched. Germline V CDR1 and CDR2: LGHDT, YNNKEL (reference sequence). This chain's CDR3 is CASSPTGAGGTEAFF. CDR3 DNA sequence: TGTGCCAGCAGCCCCACCGGGGCAGGGGGCACTGAAGCTTTCTTT.

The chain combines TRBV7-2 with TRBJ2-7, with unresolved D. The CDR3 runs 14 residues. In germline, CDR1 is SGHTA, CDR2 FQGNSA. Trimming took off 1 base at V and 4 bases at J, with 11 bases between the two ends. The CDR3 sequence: CASSLVPGRYEQYF. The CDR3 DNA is TGTGCCAGCAGCTTAGTCCCAGGTCGGTACGAGCAGTACTTC.